This T cell receptor (beta chain) was found in a study of early T cells in non-severe SARS-CoV-2 infection. The germline V and J ends were trimmed by 2 bases and 10 bases, with 16 bases remaining between them. Germline CDR1 reads SGDLS; CDR2 reads YYNGEE. This CDR3 has 14 amino acids. TCRdb redid the calling of the 5' RACE reads with MiXCR, one entry per CDR3 protein. The repertoire has tens of thousands of distinct CDR3 sequences, 15% of them found once; the top ten carry 4.5% to 7%. The rearrangement uses TRBV9 and TRBJ2-1; D is possibly TRBD1 or TRBD2 (5 bases each). What was sequenced was whole blood. The clonotype comes from an adult who was a healthcare worker with PCR-confirmed SARS-CoV-2 infection or an uninfected control (not recorded which). The CDR3 DNA is TGTGCCAGCAGCGTCGGGACCCCCGCCGAGGAGCAGTTCTTC. Translation gives CASSVGTPAEEQFF. Supplemented by reference TRBV9 and TRBJ2-1, the full variable domain reads DSGVTQTPKHLITATGQRVTLRCSPRSGDLSVYWYQQSLDQGLQFLIQYYNGEERAKGNILERFSAQQFPDLHSELNLSSLELGDSALYFCASSVGTPAEEQFFGPGTRLTVL.